Sequencing of this T cell receptor (beta chain) was carried out in a study of post-analysis software for immune sequencing data. Study overall: Included among the disease courses, which were recorded for the cohort, were relapsing-remitting, secondary progressive and progressive-relapsing multiple sclerosis. Regarding the study as a whole: A handful of TRBV segments occurring more often in patients than controls included TRBV5-6, TRBV5-1 and TRBV20-1. People with multiple sclerosis had a significantly lower normalized Chao1 diversity than controls did.

The CDR3 loop spans 14 amino acids. Germline assignment: CDR1 SSHAT and CDR2 FNYEAQ (reference sequence). Of note for this clonotype: The antigen is not known.

Tagging with unique molecular identifiers was a feature of the TCR beta cDNA libraries. The source material, 1 to 10 million T cells, gave rise to 500,000 or so cDNA molecules. TCRdb re-derived calls from the PCR reads in MiXCR, one entry per CDR3 protein. The table includes around 400,000 distinct CDR3 sequences, approximately 37% detected once. Sequencing used blood. This receptor was obtained from a girl aged 2-9 years with multiple sclerosis. The chain combines TRBV7-7 with TRBJ2-7; TRBD2 might be the D (5 bases). Here the CDR3 reads CANSLGGLSYEQYF. The CDR3 DNA sequence: TGTGCTAACAGCTTGGGCGGACTCTCCTACGAGCAGTACTTC.